The clone carrying this TCR beta chain turned up a few times. What it binds is not known. Measured with immunoSEQ multiplex PCR; TCRdb has only the in-frame clones, and not every one. The table records fewer than 85,000 clones, about 92% of them present only once. The data stem from a study of OX40 agonist ivuxolimab in advanced cancers. Findings and caveats of the study: CD8+ T cells showed, on average, more clonal expansion than CD4+ cells.

The receptor comes from an adult with an advanced solid tumor such as melanoma, head and neck, liver or kidney cancer. This specimen consisted of CD4+ or CD8+ T cells sorted from blood, obtained in a trial of the OX40 agonist ivuxolimab.

Here the CDR3 reads CAWSLPGQGKYEQYF. The DNA of the CDR3 is TGTGCCTGGAGTCTCCCGGGACAGGGTAAATACGAGCAGTACTTC. The chain recombines TRBV30 with TRBJ2-7; TRBD1 matches at 9 bases. In germline, CDR1 is GTSNPN, CDR2 SVGIG (reference sequence). The V segment lost 2 bases and the J segment 4 bases; nucleotides outside the gene matches: 9. The CDR3 spans 15 residues.